Listed below are T cell receptor beta chains from one sample, sequenced in a study of T cells in Graves' hyperthyroidism and ophthalmopathy. TCRdb re-called the multiplex PCR reads with MiXCR, one entry per CDR3 protein. Of a few hundred thousand distinct CDR3 sequences in the sample, roughly 13% are singletons; the top ten hold 5% to 6%. Sequenced: blood. The receptors originated from a woman aged 18-29 years with Graves' hyperthyroidism. The CDR3 runs from the conserved cysteine through the conserved F or W. A D gene is named only where the DNA matches it firmly. The size field is filled for only some rows; it gives once, few, many or a size class.

clone_size: many
v_call: TRBV2
d_call: NA
j_call: TRBJ2-7
cdr3_nt: TGTGCCAGCAGTGAAGTTAGGGTAACCTACGAGCAGTACTTC
cdr3_aa: CASSEVRVTYEQYF

clone_size: few
v_call: TRBV7-2
d_call: NA
j_call: TRBJ2-1
cdr3_nt: TGTGCCAGCAGCTTTCCGGGACTTCAGTTCTTC
cdr3_aa: CASSFPGLQFF

clone_size: few
v_call: TRBV19
d_call: NA
j_call: TRBJ2-7
cdr3_nt: TGTGCCAGTAGCGCAGTGCCCCCCTACGAGCAGTACTTC
cdr3_aa: CASSAVPPYEQYF

clone_size: few
v_call: TRBV2
d_call: NA
j_call: TRBJ1-5
cdr3_nt: TGTGCCAGCAGTGAATGGGTCGCGGGGGGGCAGCAGCCCCAGCATTTT
cdr3_aa: CASSEWVAGGQQPQHF

clone_size: many
v_call: TRBV27
d_call: NA
j_call: TRBJ2-1
cdr3_nt: TGTGCCAGCAGTTGGGGTGATGAGCAGTTCTTC
cdr3_aa: CASSWGDEQFF

clone_size: many
v_call: TRBV14
d_call: TRBD2
j_call: TRBJ2-1
cdr3_nt: TGTGCCAGCAGCCCGGGACTAGCGGGAGTTCGGGGTGAGCAGTTCTTC
cdr3_aa: CASSPGLAGVRGEQFF

clone_size: few
v_call: TRBV10-3
d_call: NA
j_call: TRBJ1-6
cdr3_nt: TGTGCCATCAAAAACCCTAATTCACCCCTCCACTTT
cdr3_aa: CAIKNPNSPLHF

clone_size: NA
v_call: TRBV7-9
d_call: TRBD1
j_call: TRBJ1-2
cdr3_nt: TGTGCCAGCAGCCTTATGGACAGGGCGGAGGGCTACACCTTC
cdr3_aa: CASSLMDRAEGYTF

clone_size: many
v_call: TRBV19
d_call: NA
j_call: TRBJ1-2
cdr3_nt: TGTGCCAGTGCCGAGGGATATGGCTACACCTTC
cdr3_aa: CASAEGYGYTF

clone_size: few
v_call: TRBV4-1
d_call: NA
j_call: TRBJ1-2
cdr3_nt: TGCGCCAGCAGCCAAGCAGGGCAGGGCTATGGCTACACCTTC
cdr3_aa: CASSQAGQGYGYTF

clone_size: many
v_call: TRBV29-1
d_call: NA
j_call: TRBJ2-1
cdr3_nt: TGCAGCGTTAACCCCCTCAGCTCCTACAATGAGCAGTTCTTC
cdr3_aa: CSVNPLSSYNEQFF

clone_size: NA
v_call: TRBV6-9
d_call: NA
j_call: TRBJ1-6
cdr3_nt: TGTGCCAGCAGTTACTTTTATACGGACGGAAAAAATTCACCCCTCCACTTT
cdr3_aa: CASSYFYTDGKNSPLHF

clone_size: NA
v_call: TRBV7-9
d_call: NA
j_call: TRBJ2-7
cdr3_nt: TGTGCCAGCAGCTTATTAGATAGCGGCTCCTACGAGCAGTACTTC
cdr3_aa: CASSLLDSGSYEQYF

clone_size: many
v_call: TRBV18
d_call: NA
j_call: TRBJ1-4
cdr3_nt: TGTGCCAGCTCGCTTGGGACTCCCGGGCGAGAAAAACTGTTTTTT
cdr3_aa: CASSLGTPGREKLFF

clone_size: many
v_call: TRBV12-3/TRBV12-4
d_call: TRBD2
j_call: TRBJ2-5
cdr3_nt: TGTGCCAGCAGCCCGGTGGGTTGTTGGACTAGCGGAGAGACCCAGTACTTC
cdr3_aa: CASSPVGCWTSGETQYF

clone_size: many
v_call: TRBV28
d_call: TRBD2
j_call: TRBJ2-3
cdr3_nt: TGTGCCAGCAGGTATAGCGGGAGCACAGATACGCAGTATTTT
cdr3_aa: CASRYSGSTDTQYF

clone_size: many
v_call: TRBV5-1
d_call: TRBD1
j_call: TRBJ2-1
cdr3_nt: TGCGCCAGCAGCTTGGTCTCGGCACGACAGGGGGCCTACAATGAGCAGTTCTTC
cdr3_aa: CASSLVSARQGAYNEQFF

clone_size: NA
v_call: TRBV6-2/TRBV6-3
d_call: NA
j_call: TRBJ2-4
cdr3_nt: TGTGCCAGCAGTTACTCAGGGATTGGTTACATTCAGTACTTC
cdr3_aa: CASSYSGIGYIQYF

clone_size: NA
v_call: TRBV27
d_call: NA
j_call: TRBJ1-6
cdr3_nt: TGTGCCAGCAGTTTTGCTGGTTCACCCCCCCACTTT
cdr3_aa: CASSFAGSPPHF

clone_size: many
v_call: TRBV20-1
d_call: TRBD2
j_call: TRBJ2-1
cdr3_nt: TGCAGTGCTAGCGATAGCGGGAGGGTGGCGTGGAATGAGCAGTTCTTC
cdr3_aa: CSASDSGRVAWNEQFF

clone_size: many
v_call: TRBV18
d_call: NA
j_call: TRBJ2-7
cdr3_nt: TGTGCCAGCTCACCGCACAGGGACCACGAGCAGTACTTC
cdr3_aa: CASSPHRDHEQYF

clone_size: many
v_call: TRBV12-3/TRBV12-4
d_call: NA
j_call: TRBJ1-1
cdr3_nt: TGTGCCAGCAGTTTAGGGACCGCGAACGCTGAAGCTTTCTTT
cdr3_aa: CASSLGTANAEAFF

clone_size: many
v_call: TRBV3-1
d_call: TRBD1
j_call: TRBJ2-1
cdr3_nt: TGTGCCAGCAGTCCAATATCAGGGGGCGAAGGGGATGAGCAGTTCTTC
cdr3_aa: CASSPISGGEGDEQFF

clone_size: many
v_call: TRBV5-1
d_call: TRBD2
j_call: TRBJ2-3
cdr3_nt: TGCGCCAGCAGCCGCACTAGCGGGAGCACAGATACGCAGTATTTT
cdr3_aa: CASSRTSGSTDTQYF

clone_size: many
v_call: TRBV11-2
d_call: NA
j_call: TRBJ2-7
cdr3_nt: TGTGCCAGCAGCGAGGGGGGAGGCGAGCAGTACTTC
cdr3_aa: CASSEGGGEQYF

clone_size: once
v_call: TRBV29-1
d_call: NA
j_call: TRBJ1-4
cdr3_nt: TGCAGCGTTGTTTGGGGGGGAAGTGAAAAACTGTTTTTT
cdr3_aa: CSVVWGGSEKLFF

clone_size: many
v_call: TRBV12-3/TRBV12-4
d_call: TRBD1
j_call: TRBJ2-6
cdr3_nt: TGTGCCAGCAGCCCCGGACAGGGGAAGGCTTTGGGGTCCAACGTCCTGACTTTC
cdr3_aa: CASSPGQGKALGSNVLTF

clone_size: many
v_call: TRBV7-9
d_call: TRBD1
j_call: TRBJ2-5
cdr3_nt: TGTGCCAGCAGCTTTCCCCAATACAGGGGGCTCCAAGAGACCCAGTACTTC
cdr3_aa: CASSFPQYRGLQETQYF